This TCR beta chain was captured in a study of early T cells in non-severe SARS-CoV-2 infection. Study as a whole: Unpaired chains resulted from sequencing bulk RNA of unsorted whole blood. Notes on the study in general: Reliance on VDJdb matching favored anti-spike CD8 responses; private and CD4 specificities were missed.

Attachment of unique molecular identifiers to individual cDNA molecules was performed. Each CDR3 protein is one row after TCRdb ran MiXCR on the 5' RACE reads. The sample has some 57,000 distinct CDR3 sequences; around 9.3% are singletons. This clonotype turned up a few times. What it recognizes is unknown. This CDR3 has 15 residues. Per the germline V gene, CDR1 is LGHDT and CDR2 is YNNKEL (reference sequence). V was pared by 6 bases and J by 5 bases, with 11 bases of the junction left unmatched. Sequenced input: whole blood. The TCR originated in an adult who was a healthcare worker with PCR-confirmed SARS-CoV-2 infection or an uninfected control (not recorded which). This sequence joins TRBV3-1 and TRBJ2-5, with TRBD1 matching 8 bases. CDR3 sequence (DNA): TGTGCCAGCAGAGGGGCCCGGACAGGGAGGGAGACCCAGTACTTC. This encodes CASRGARTGRETQYF.